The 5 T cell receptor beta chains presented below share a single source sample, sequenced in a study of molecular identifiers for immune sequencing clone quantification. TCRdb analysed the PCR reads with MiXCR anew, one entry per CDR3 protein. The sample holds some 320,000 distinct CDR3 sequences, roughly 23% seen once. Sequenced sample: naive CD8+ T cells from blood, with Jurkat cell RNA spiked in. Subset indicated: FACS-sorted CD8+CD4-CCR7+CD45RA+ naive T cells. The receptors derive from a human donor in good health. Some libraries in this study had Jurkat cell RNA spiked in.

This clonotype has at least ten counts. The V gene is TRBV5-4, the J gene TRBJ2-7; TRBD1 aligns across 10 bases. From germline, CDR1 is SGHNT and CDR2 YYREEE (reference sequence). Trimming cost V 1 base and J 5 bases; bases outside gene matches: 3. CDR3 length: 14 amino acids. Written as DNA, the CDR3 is TGTGCCAGCAGCTTGTGGGACAGGGGCCACGAGCAGTACTTC. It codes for CASSLWDRGHEQYF.

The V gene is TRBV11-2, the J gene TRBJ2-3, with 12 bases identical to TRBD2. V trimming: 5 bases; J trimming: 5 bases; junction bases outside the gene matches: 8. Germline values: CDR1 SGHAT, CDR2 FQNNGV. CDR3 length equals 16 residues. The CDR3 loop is CASSEASGGAGDTQYF. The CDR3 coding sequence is TGTGCCAGCAGCGAAGCTAGCGGGGGGGCTGGAGATACGCAGTATTTT. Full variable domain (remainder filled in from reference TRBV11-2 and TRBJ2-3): EAGVAQSPRYKIIEKRQSVAFWCNPISGHATLYWYQQILGQGPKLLIQFQNNGVVDDSQLPKDRFSAERLKGVDSTLKIQPAKLEDSAVYLCASSEASGGAGDTQYFGPGTRLTVL.

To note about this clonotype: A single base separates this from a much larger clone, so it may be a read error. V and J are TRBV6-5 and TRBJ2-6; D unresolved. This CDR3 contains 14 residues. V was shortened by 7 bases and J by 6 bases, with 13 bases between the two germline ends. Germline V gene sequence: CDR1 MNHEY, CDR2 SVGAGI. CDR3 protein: CASTLGTEANVLTF. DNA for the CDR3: TGTGCCAGCACGCTGGGTACTGAGGCCAACGTCCTGACTTTC.

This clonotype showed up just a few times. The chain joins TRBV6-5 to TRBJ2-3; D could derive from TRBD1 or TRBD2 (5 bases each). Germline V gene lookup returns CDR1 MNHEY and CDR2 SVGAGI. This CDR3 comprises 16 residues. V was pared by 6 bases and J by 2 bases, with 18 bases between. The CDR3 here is CASSPTRGLATDTQYF. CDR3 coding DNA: TGTGCCAGCAGCCCTACGAGGGGATTAGCCACAGATACGCAGTATTTT.

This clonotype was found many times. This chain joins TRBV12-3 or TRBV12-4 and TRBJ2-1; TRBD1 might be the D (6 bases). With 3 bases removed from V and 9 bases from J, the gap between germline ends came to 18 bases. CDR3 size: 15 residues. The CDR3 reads CASSFLGAVEAEQFF. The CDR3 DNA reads TGTGCCAGCAGTTTTTTGGGGGCCGTCGAGGCTGAGCAGTTCTTC.